This T cell receptor (beta chain) originates from a study of T cell repertoires in cytomegalovirus infection. Study-wide context: It was the public TCR beta signatures that indicated both CMV infection and matching HLA type.

TCRdb fed the reads into MiXCR, producing one record per CDR3 protein. The sample has about 320,000 distinct CDR3 sequences; 9% to 9.5% are singletons. The CDR3 is 15 amino acids. CDR1 is SGHTA, CDR2 FQGNSA, per germline. V dropped 5 bases and J dropped 0; count of bases not matched to a gene: 6. The table lists this clonotype with many counts. The sample was PBMCs. The receptor was isolated from a human donor in good health (CMV status not recorded). Some clones in this sample may be carry-over from other donors' samples. This chain connects TRBV7-2 to TRBJ1-2, with TRBD1 matching 7 bases. The CDR3 sequence: CASSLQGRANYGYTF. Here the CDR3 DNA reads TGTGCCAGCAGCCTACAGGGGCGAGCTAACTATGGCTACACCTTC.